This entry is about one T cell receptor beta chain. Its target is unknown. The germline V gene has CDR1 SNHLY and CDR2 FYNNEI. After removal of 3 bases from V and 6 bases from J, the junction contained 16 bases not matched to a gene. This CDR3 is 18 amino acids long. The data were obtained in a study of T cell responses to AZD1222 COVID-19 vaccine. Whole-study results and caveats: Along spike, vaccine-associated CD4 TCRs were found throughout, with dominance at 160-218 and 743-854.

Clones were read by immunoSEQ multiplex PCR, and TCRdb kept only the in-frame ones, dropping some. The sample holds about 110,000 clones, about 90% seen once. Second doses that came at about 4 or about 12 weeks were put together. The chain links TRBV2 to TRBJ2-3, with 9 bases aligning to TRBD2. The clonotype originates from an adult who received the AZD1222 COVID-19 vaccine. The material sequenced was peripheral blood, taken 28 days after the second AZD1222 dose. CDR3: CASSDSLLLAGTPDTQYF. CDR3 nucleotides: TGTGCCAGCAGTGATTCGCTCCTCCTAGCGGGGACGCCGGATACGCAGTATTTT.